This TCR beta chain was captured by sequencing in a study of blood T cells in healthy people across ages. This clonotype was found a few times. Per-sample yields of isolated PBMCs were at least 6 million. Trimming took off 2 bases at V and 4 bases at J, with 12 bases between the two ends. The CDR3 totals 15 residues. CDR1 and CDR2 (germline): SGHTA, FQGNSA. Alongside a J-beta primer mix, a sample-barcoded 5' primer served in a second PCR lasting about 7 to 12 cycles. TCRdb used MiXCR to reprocess the 5' RACE reads, holding one entry per CDR3 protein. Among hundreds of thousands of distinct CDR3 sequences listed, around 48% were seen once.

The sample consisted of blood. This clonotype was obtained from a man older than 75 in good health. The chain has TRBV7-2 and TRBJ2-1; D might be TRBD2 (6 bases). This CDR3 reads CASSLRGKQYNEQFF. The CDR3 nucleotides are TGTGCCAGCAGCTTACGGGGGAAACAGTACAATGAGCAGTTCTTC.